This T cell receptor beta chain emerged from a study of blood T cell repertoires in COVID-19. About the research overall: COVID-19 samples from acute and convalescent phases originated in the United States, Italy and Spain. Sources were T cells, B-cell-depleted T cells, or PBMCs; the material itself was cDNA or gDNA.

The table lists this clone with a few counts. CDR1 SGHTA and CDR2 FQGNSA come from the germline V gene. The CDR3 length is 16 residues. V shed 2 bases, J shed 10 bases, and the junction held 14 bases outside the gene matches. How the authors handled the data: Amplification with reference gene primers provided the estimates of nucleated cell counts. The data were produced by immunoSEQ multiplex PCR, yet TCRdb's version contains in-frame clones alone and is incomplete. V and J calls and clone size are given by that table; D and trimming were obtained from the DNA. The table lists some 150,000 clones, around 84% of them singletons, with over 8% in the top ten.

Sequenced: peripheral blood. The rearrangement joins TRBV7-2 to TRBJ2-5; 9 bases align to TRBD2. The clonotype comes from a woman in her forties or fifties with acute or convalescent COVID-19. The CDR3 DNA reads TGTGCCAGCAGCTTAACGGCGGGGACTAGCCCCCTAGACCAGTACTTC. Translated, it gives CASSLTAGTSPLDQYF. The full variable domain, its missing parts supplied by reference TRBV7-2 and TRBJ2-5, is GAGVSQSPSNKVTEKGKDVELRCDPISGHTALYWYRQSLGQGLEFLIYFQGNSAPDKSGLPSDRFSAERTGGSVSTLTIQRTQQEDSAVYLCASSLTAGTSPLDQYFGPGTRLLVL.